This paragraph covers one TCR beta chain sequence. Its matching antigen is unknown. The record originates from a study of graft-versus-host responses after intestinal transplantation. Looking at the study overall: Each transplant was multivisceral, liver-intestinal, or isolated intestinal. Among the recipients, all got anti-thymocyte globulin induction and then tacrolimus and steroids for about 3 years.

Processing released intraepithelial and lamina propria lymphocytes from the graft tissue. The protocol was immunoSEQ multiplex PCR, while the TCRdb copy is restricted to in-frame clones and leaves out a portion. The sample holds 40,000 or so clones; about nine tenths are singletons and the top ten take roughly 18%. The CDR3 length is 13 residues. After removal of 7 bases from V and 6 bases from J, the junction contained 5 bases not matched to a gene. Germline V gene sequence: CDR1 GTSNPN, CDR2 SVGIG (reference sequence). Overall study findings and caveats: In recipient marrow, GvH clones were found, and some appeared first in ileum or blood. High graft-versus-host to host-versus-graft clonal ratios were found in allografts of patients who had graft-donor T cell macrochimerism.

The sample consisted of ileum tissue, taken around 200 days after intestinal transplant. The clonotype comes from a human patient who received an intestinal transplant, so some T cells may come from the graft donor. The chain couples TRBV30 to TRBJ2-2, with 10 positions matching TRBD2. The CDR3 DNA reads as TGTGCCTCGGGGACTAGCGCCGCCGGGGAGCTGTTTTTT. Amino acid sequence: CASGTSAAGELFF. Full variable domain (rest looked up from reference TRBV30 and TRBJ2-2): SQTIHQWPATLVQPVGSPLSLECTVEGTSNPNLYWYRQAAGRGLQLLFYSVGIGQISSEVPQNLSASRPQDRQFILSSKKLLLSDSGFYLCASGTSAAGELFFGEGSRLTVL.